This TCR beta chain originates from a study of OX40 agonist ivuxolimab in advanced cancers. This clone was detected only a few times. The CDR3 loop spans 14 amino acids. Looked up from germline, CDR1 is MNHEY and CDR2 is SVGAGI. V trimming: 8 bases; J trimming: 1 base; junction bases outside the gene matches: 7. Sequenced by immunoSEQ multiplex PCR; TCRdb stores in-frame clones only, minus some. The sample contains tens of thousands of clones, around 90% of which appear only once. This specimen was CD4+ or CD8+ T cells sorted from blood, taken in a trial of the OX40 agonist ivuxolimab. The J gene is TRBJ1-1, the V gene TRBV6-5; 7 positions match TRBD1. The TCR was taken from an adult with an advanced solid tumor such as melanoma, head and neck, liver or kidney cancer. The CDR3 loop reads CASGSGQTNTEAFF. The CDR3 DNA follows: TGTGCCAGCGGATCGGGACAGACGAACACTGAAGCTTTCTTT.